Following are 32 T cell receptor beta chains from one sample sequenced in a study of blood T cell repertoires in COVID-19 (TCRdb year 2020). Library preparation used the immunoSEQ multiplex PCR assay. TCRdb limited this immuneACCESS table to in-frame rearrangements with V and J called. A share of clones is missing; checked studies link under half to unresolved V genes, and the rest is unexplained. The sample data list 150,000 or so clones, and roughly 80% of these were observed just once. Of the sample, roughly 5.6% falls within the top ten clones. The sequenced sample consisted of PBMCs or T cells enriched from blood (not recorded which). The receptor set was obtained from a woman aged 45-59 years who had recovered from COVID-19.

This clone was observed a single time. The V and J genes are TRBV7-2 and TRBJ1-2, with 11 positions matching TRBD1. Germline CDR1 reads SGHTA; CDR2 reads FQGNSA. The CDR3 length is 15 residues. V was pared by 9 bases and J by 7 bases, with 13 bases of the junction left unmatched. The CDR3 DNA follows: TGTGCCAGTCACTGGACAGGGGGCAGCCTCGGTGGCTACACCTTC. Residues: CASHWTGGSLGGYTF.

The rearrangement uses TRBV27 and TRBJ2-7; D call uncertain. CDR3 size: 16 residues. V was trimmed by 3 bases and J by 2 bases, leaving 17 bases between them. In germline, CDR1 is MNHEY, CDR2 SMNVEV (reference sequence). This CDR3 reads CASSFSPDWVTYEQYF. DNA of the CDR3: TGTGCCAGCAGTTTTAGCCCCGATTGGGTTACCTACGAGCAGTACTTC.

The chain recombines TRBV5-1 with TRBJ2-5, with a weak D call TRBD2 (5 bases). The V end was cut by 4 bases, the J end by 1 base, with 11 bases between. The germline V gene has CDR1 SGHRS and CDR2 YFSETQ. This CDR3 contains 14 residues. Here the CDR3 reads CASSHGDSQETQYF. Written as DNA, the CDR3 is TGCGCCAGCAGCCACGGGGATTCCCAAGAGACCCAGTACTTC.

The gene calls are TRBV28 and TRBJ2-7, with 10 bases that match TRBD1. CDR1 is MDHEN and CDR2 is SYDVKM in the germline V gene. The junction had 3 bases not matched to a gene; V was cut back by 4 bases and J by 3 bases. This CDR3 region has 14 residues. The CDR3 loop reads CASSYGQGGYEQYF. CDR3 DNA: TGTGCCAGCAGTTACGGACAGGGGGGCTACGAGCAGTACTTC.

This chain connects TRBV11-2 to TRBJ1-6, with a weak D call TRBD1 (5 bases). CDR1 and CDR2 (germline): SGHAT, FQNNGV. The CDR3 has 19 residues. V was trimmed by 0 bases and J by 0 bases, leaving 15 bases between them. CDR3 residues: CASSLDPGLLSSYNSPLHF. Written as DNA, the CDR3 is TGTGCCAGCAGCTTAGATCCGGGACTCCTGAGCTCCTATAATTCACCCCTCCACTTT. Full variable domain (remainder filled in from reference TRBV11-2 and TRBJ1-6): EAGVAQSPRYKIIEKRQSVAFWCNPISGHATLYWYQQILGQGPKLLIQFQNNGVVDDSQLPKDRFSAERLKGVDSTLKIQPAKLEDSAVYLCASSLDPGLLSSYNSPLHFGNGTRLTVT.

Written as DNA, the CDR3 is TGTGCCAGCAGAACCGGGACTAGCGGGGCGAATGAGCAGTTCTTC. Its protein is CASRTGTSGANEQFF. The chain couples TRBV6-5 to TRBJ2-1; 13 bases match TRBD2. The CDR3 runs to 15 residues. Trimming took 6 bases from V and 7 from J; bases not matched to a gene: 6. Germline loops: CDR1 MNHEY, CDR2 SVGAGI.

The chain carries TRBV6-6 and TRBJ1-3, with a weak D call TRBD1 (5 bases). V lost 5 bases and J lost 0, with 20 bases in between. CDR1 is MNHNY and CDR2 is SVGAGI in the germline V gene (reference sequence). This CDR3 region has 18 residues. The CDR3 coding sequence is TGTGCCAGCAGTCGTACCAGGGTTCGCTGGATCTCTGGAAACACCATATATTTT. It encodes CASSRTRVRWISGNTIYF.

The chain recombines TRBV11-3 with TRBJ1-1; D is uncertain. Trimming removed 5 bases at V and 0 bases at J, with 22 bases between. Germline assignment: CDR1 SGHNT and CDR2 YENEEA. This CDR3 comprises 18 residues. In nucleotides, the CDR3 is TGTGCCAGCAGCCCCACGGCGCAGACACATACTTTGAACACTGAAGCTTTCTTT. Protein: CASSPTAQTHTLNTEAFF.

CDR3: CASSLSLPEGETQYF. The CDR3 bases are TGCGCCAGCAGCCTAAGTCTCCCGGAGGGGGAGACCCAGTACTTC. This sequence joins TRBV5-1 and TRBJ2-5, with a weak D call TRBD2 (6 bases). V gave up 4 bases and J gave up 5 bases, with 18 bases separating them. There are 15 residues in the CDR3. Germline V lookup: CDR1 SGHRS, CDR2 YFSETQ.

The chain couples TRBV5-1 to TRBJ2-2, with D perhaps matching TRBD1 (6 bases). Trimming removed 1 base from V and 5 bases from J, with 15 bases in between. CDR1 and CDR2 (germline): SGHRS, YFSETQ. This CDR3 region has 16 residues. CDR3 sequence: CASSLRQATATGELFF. The CDR3 DNA sequence: TGCGCCAGCAGCTTGCGACAGGCTACAGCTACCGGGGAGCTGTTTTTT.

This clone came up once. The chain joins TRBV7-8 to TRBJ1-3; perhaps TRBD1 as D (5 bases). Per germline, CDR1 SGHVS and CDR2 FQNEAQ. V lost 4 bases to trimming and J lost 6 bases, with 13 bases between them. CDR3 size: 14 residues. Written as DNA, the CDR3 is TGTGCCAGCAGCTGGGCCAGGGATGAAAACACCATATATTTT. Translation: CASSWARDENTIYF.

The rearrangement uses TRBV6-5 and TRBJ1-5, with D possibly matching TRBD1 (5 bases). Germline values: CDR1 MNHEY, CDR2 SVGAGI. V dropped 7 bases and J dropped 8 bases, with 18 bases sitting between them. The CDR3 contains 14 residues. The CDR3 here is CASTPGLGGEPQHF. The CDR3 DNA follows: TGTGCCAGCACTCCGGGACTGGGGGGAGAGCCCCAGCATTTT.

The rearrangement links TRBV5-6 to TRBJ2-7, with a tentative D call TRBD1 (6 bases). Trimming shortened V by 4 bases and J by 0 bases, and 14 bases separated the two germline ends. Germline V gene lookup returns CDR1 SGHDT and CDR2 YYEEEE. The length of the CDR3 is 15 residues. This CDR3 reads CASSPWPGDSYEQYV. The CDR3 DNA is TGTGCCAGCAGCCCTTGGCCAGGGGACTCCTACGAGCAGTACGTC.

The V and J genes are TRBV7-9 and TRBJ1-1; D remains ambiguous. Trimming removed 5 bases at V and 3 bases at J, with 13 bases between. The CDR3 consists of 14 residues. Per germline, CDR1 SEHNR and CDR2 FQNEAQ (reference sequence). For the CDR3, the DNA is TGTGCCAGCAGCCCTACCCCGGGTGACACTGAAGCTTTCTTT. It translates to CASSPTPGDTEAFF. Using reference TRBV7-9 and TRBJ1-1 for the parts outside the CDR3, the full variable domain is DTGVSQNPRHKITKRGQNVTFRCDPISEHNRLYWYRQTLGQGPEFLTYFQNEAQLEKSRLLSDRFSAERPKGSFSTLEIQRTEQGDSAMYLCASSPTPGDTEAFFGQGTRLTVV.

The chain has TRBV30 and TRBJ1-2; possibly TRBD1 for D (5 bases). The CDR3 totals 13 residues. Trimming took 2 bases from V and 4 from J, leaving 11 bases between them. CDR1 GTSNPN and CDR2 SVGIG come from the germline V gene (reference sequence). The CDR3 DNA follows: TGTGCCTGGAGTACAGGACGGCGCTATGGCTACACCTTC. Translated, it gives CAWSTGRRYGYTF.

This clone was picked up one time. The gene calls are TRBV4-1 and TRBJ2-5, with 9 bases fitting TRBD1. The CDR3 contains 15 residues. The J segment lost 5 bases and the V segment lost 4 bases, leaving 8 bases of the junction unmatched. CDR1 MGHRA and CDR2 YSYEKL come from the germline V gene. This CDR3 reads CASSLMGQGGETQYF. CDR3 sequence (DNA): TGCGCCAGCAGCCTAATGGGACAGGGTGGGGAGACCCAGTACTTC.

The count of this clone is one. The chain recombines TRBV6-5 with TRBJ1-2; no clear D gene. Germline-derived CDR1 and CDR2 are MNHEY and SVGAGI. This CDR3 has 13 residues. The V end was cut by 7 bases, the J end by 4 bases, with 13 bases between. The CDR3 protein is CASNQVLGYGYTF. CDR3 bases: TGTGCCAGCAACCAGGTGTTGGGCTATGGCTACACCTTC.

The chain uses TRBV11-3 and TRBJ1-1; TRBD1 is a possible D gene (5 bases). The CDR3 is 12 residues long. Trimming cost V 8 bases and J 10 bases, with 17 bases left between them. Germline V lookup: CDR1 SGHNT, CDR2 YENEEA. The CDR3 spells CASSKGQTGAFF. For the CDR3, the DNA is TGTGCCAGCTCTAAGGGGCAGACGGGAGCTTTCTTT.

The chain is built from TRBV3-1 (or the pseudogene TRBV3-2) and TRBJ2-7; 7 positions match TRBD1. There are 13 residues in the CDR3. Losses at the gene ends were 1 base for V and 6 bases for J; bases not matched to a gene: 3. Per the germline V gene, CDR1 is LGHDT and CDR2 is YNNKEL (reference sequence). The CDR3: CASSQATGREQYV. The CDR3 coding sequence is TGTGCCAGCAGCCAAGCGACAGGGCGCGAGCAGTACGTC.

The V and J genes are TRBV7-8 and TRBJ2-7; D is uncertain. Deletions cut 3 bases from V and 0 bases from J, with 6 bases between. The CDR3 has 13 residues. Germline CDR1 and CDR2: SGHVS and FQNEAQ. For the CDR3, the DNA is TGTGCCAGCAGCTTTGGCAGCTCCTACGAGCAGTACGTC. This encodes CASSFGSSYEQYV.

This clone is a singleton in its sample. This sequence joins TRBV11-2 and TRBJ1-2; a weak D match, TRBD1 (5 bases). CDR3 size: 16 residues. Trimming shortened V by 3 bases and J by 8 bases, and 22 bases separated the two germline ends. Germline V lookup: CDR1 SGHAT, CDR2 FQNNGV. The CDR3 DNA follows: TGTGCCAGCAGCTTGGGGCCGGTATGGGGGGAGGAGGGCTACACCTTC. Translating gives CASSLGPVWGEEGYTF.

DNA for the CDR3: TGTGCCAGCAGCAGGGACAGTACATCCTACGAGCAGTACTTC. This codes for CASSRDSTSYEQYF. The chain carries TRBV5-4 and TRBJ2-7; TRBD1 agrees at 7 bases. This CDR3 has 14 residues. Per germline, CDR1 SGHNT and CDR2 YYREEE (reference sequence). The V gene end was trimmed by 4 bases and the J gene end by 1 base; junction bases not matched to a gene: 5.

The rearrangement joins TRBV10-3 to TRBJ2-7, with 11 bases fitting TRBD1. Per germline, CDR1 ENHRY and CDR2 SYGVKD. The V segment lost 3 bases and the J segment 0 bases; nucleotides outside the gene matches: 1. The CDR3 runs 15 residues. The CDR3 protein is CAISEGTGGSYEQYF. The CDR3 nucleotides are TGTGCCATCAGTGAAGGGACAGGGGGCTCCTACGAGCAGTACTTC.

V and J are TRBV10-3 and TRBJ2-5; 9 bases line up with TRBD1. The CDR3 runs to 17 residues. CDR1 and CDR2 from the germline V gene are ENHRY and SYGVKD. The V gene end was trimmed by 0 bases and the J gene end by 8 bases; junction bases not matched to a gene: 13. The DNA for the CDR3 is TGTGCCATCAGTGAGTCAACTCCGGGACAGGGACGGATCACCCAGTACTTC. Protein: CAISESTPGQGRITQYF.

The chain employs TRBV19 and TRBJ1-2, with 8 bases identical to TRBD1. The germline V gene encodes CDR1 LNHDA and CDR2 SQIVND (reference sequence). Losses at the gene ends were 4 bases for V and 6 bases for J; bases not matched to a gene: 10. This CDR3 is built from 15 residues. CDR3 DNA sequence: TGTGCCAGTAGTAGGACACAGGGGGGAGATGATGGCTACACCTTC. This codes for CASSRTQGGDDGYTF.

The gene calls are TRBV6-5 and TRBJ1-2; D possibly corresponds to TRBD1 (6 bases). CDR3 length equals 15 residues. CDR1 is MNHEY, CDR2 SVGAGI, per germline. With 3 bases removed from V and 4 bases from J, the gap between germline ends came to 15 bases. The CDR3 reads CASSYRQGNVYGYTF. CDR3 nucleotides: TGTGCCAGCAGTTATAGGCAGGGGAACGTCTATGGCTACACCTTC.

This chain joins TRBV15 and TRBJ2-7; maybe TRBD1 (6 bases). The CDR3 is 14 residues long. CDR1 and CDR2 from the germline V gene are LNHNV and YYDKDF (reference sequence). The V gene lost 2 bases and the J gene lost 0 bases, with 8 bases spanning the gap. DNA for the CDR3: TGTGCCACCAGCAGACGGGACATCTCCTACGAGCAGTACTTC. It translates to CATSRRDISYEQYF.

The gene calls are TRBV5-1 and TRBJ1-1; no clear D. This CDR3 has 13 residues. V lost 4 bases to trimming and J lost 1 base, with 8 bases between them. Germline V lookup: CDR1 SGHRS, CDR2 YFSETQ. The CDR3 reads CASSVTTNTEAFF. CDR3 in DNA: TGCGCCAGCAGCGTAACAACGAACACTGAAGCTTTCTTT.

The rearrangement links TRBV12-3 or TRBV12-4 to TRBJ2-7, with D uncertain. Trimming took 3 bases from V and 4 from J, leaving 10 bases between them. The CDR3 spans 13 residues. CDR3: CASSFLVEYEQYF. CDR3 nucleotides: TGTGCCAGCAGTTTTCTGGTAGAATACGAGCAGTACTTC.

In DNA form, the CDR3 reads TGCAGCGTTGACAGGGCCACTGAAGCTTTCTTT. Translating it yields CSVDRATEAFF. The rearrangement links TRBV29-1 to TRBJ1-1; D may be TRBD1 (5 bases). From germline, CDR1 is SQVTM and CDR2 ANQGSEA. The CDR3 loop spans 11 amino acids. V was trimmed by 3 bases and J by 4 bases, leaving 6 bases between them.

V is TRBV27 and J is TRBJ1-5; possibly TRBD1 for D (5 bases). The CDR3 extends over 16 amino acids. Germline CDR1 is MNHEY and CDR2 is SMNVEV (reference sequence). With 0 bases removed from V and 0 bases from J, the gap between germline ends came to 9 bases. CDR3 in amino acids: CASSLSWGDSNQPQHF. The CDR3 coding sequence is TGTGCCAGCAGTTTATCGTGGGGGGATAGCAATCAGCCCCAGCATTTT.

V and J are TRBV2 and TRBJ1-2; possibly TRBD1 for D (6 bases). The CDR3 contains 15 residues. Germline assignment: CDR1 SNHLY and CDR2 FYNNEI. The germline V and J ends were trimmed by 8 bases and 4 bases, with 20 bases remaining between them. CDR3 sequence (DNA): TGTGCCAGCTGCCTCAATGGACAGTCTGCCTATGGCTACACCTTC. It is translated as CASCLNGQSAYGYTF.